The sample holds a few counts of the clone carrying this T cell receptor (beta chain). Its antigen is still unknown. A much more abundant neighbour one base away suggests this may be a read error. Each CDR3 protein gets one entry after TCRdb re-called the reads with MiXCR. The sample records about 830,000 distinct CDR3 sequences, 32% being singletons. The record originates from a study of T cell repertoires in cytomegalovirus infection. About the research overall: CMV epitopes, recently identified HLA-C-restricted and well-studied HLA-B-restricted, were used. It was the public TCR beta signatures that indicated both CMV infection and matching HLA type.

CDR3 size: 13 residues. Germline CDR1 SEHNR, CDR2 FQNEAQ (reference sequence). V dropped 1 base and J dropped 3 bases, with 6 bases sitting between them. Study-wide results and limits: Dominant in the ex vivo response were TCR beta clonotypes restricted by HLA-C and specific for CMV.

The material was cultured CD8+ T cells from PBMCs, obtained from culture after CMV antigen stimulation. The sequence derives from a human donor in good health (CMV status not recorded). Some clones in this sample may be carry-over from other donors' samples. V usage is TRBV7-9 and J usage is TRBJ1-2, with TRBD1 as a possible D gene (5 bases). The CDR3 loop is CASSLVGDYGYTF. CDR3 in DNA: TGTGCCAGCAGCTTAGTGGGGGACTATGGCTACACCTTC.